This T cell receptor (beta chain) was captured in a study of shared clonotypes between healthy human individuals. Study at large: Three plates were used per donor for CD4 naive, three for CD4 memory, two for CD8 naive and one for CD8 memory.

The study ran the assay at deep level. Using immunoSEQ multiplex PCR, the repertoire was profiled, and TCRdb retains in-frame clones only, with some absent. The sample lists around 2.1 million clones, approximately 94% seen once, with 0.1% to 0.15% in the top ten. Overall study results and limits: A handful of donors had 5% to 6.5% of their naive CD4 clonotypes in common.

On this clone: The antigen is not known.

The CDR3 is 16 residues long. Germline CDR1 and CDR2: SQVTM and ANQGSEA. Trimming took 4 bases from V and 0 from J; bases not matched to a gene: 6. The TCR comes from a man between 18 and 35 years old in good health. Material for sequencing was naive CD4+ T cells sorted from blood. Subset: CD45RA+ positively selected. The rearrangement uses TRBV29-1 and TRBJ2-3; 11 nucleotides agree with TRBD1. Written as DNA, the CDR3 is TGCAGCGTTGCCGGGGACAGGGGGACTAGCACAGATACGCAGTATTTT. This codes for CSVAGDRGTSTDTQYF.